The TCR beta chain described here comes from a study of T cells after posttransplantation cyclophosphamide. The study's findings and limits: Donor-recipient repertoire similarity was low at 1-2 months, rising over year one. Recipient CMV seropositivity and CMV reactivation strongly tracked TRB clonality. Blood and skin or GI T cell repertoires showed limited TRB overlap.

Per the germline V gene, CDR1 is SGDLS and CDR2 is YYNGEE. CDR3 length: 15 residues. The method was immunoSEQ multiplex PCR; TCRdb's version includes in-frame clones alone and lacks a portion of them. The sample carries around 43,000 clones, about 90% recorded once. As concerns this clone: Its antigen is currently unknown. Compared with germline, one end of the junction differs, possibly owing to a read error. Distinct nucleotide sequences in the sample also encode this CDR3.

The genes are TRBV9 and TRBJ1-6; the match to TRBD1 covers 9 bases. The sequence was obtained from a woman aged 45-59 years in good health and a related stem cell transplant donor. Material: PBMCs. The chain's CDR3 is CASSVGTGLNSPLHF. The CDR3 DNA follows: TGTGCCAGCAGCGTCGGGACAGGGCTGAATTCCCCCCTCCACTTT.